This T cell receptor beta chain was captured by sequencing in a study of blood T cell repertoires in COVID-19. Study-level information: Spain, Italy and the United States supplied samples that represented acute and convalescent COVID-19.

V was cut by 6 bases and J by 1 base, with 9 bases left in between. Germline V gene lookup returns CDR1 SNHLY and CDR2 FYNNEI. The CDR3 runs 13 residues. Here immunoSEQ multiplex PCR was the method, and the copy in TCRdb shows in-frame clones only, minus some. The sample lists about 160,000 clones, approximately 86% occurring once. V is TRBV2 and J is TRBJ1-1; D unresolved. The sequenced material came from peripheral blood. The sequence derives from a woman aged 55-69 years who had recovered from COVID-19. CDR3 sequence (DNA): TGTGCCAGCAGGACGGGTGGGAACACTGAAGCTTTCTTT. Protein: CASRTGGNTEAFF.